Reported below is one T cell receptor beta chain. Its binding antigen is unknown. No base quality values were provided; no much bigger clone lies one nucleotide off. The healthy control group was made up of some 38 blood donors, and the Finnish Red Cross blood service supplied their buffy coats. All TCR-sequenced material derived from peripheral blood: patient blood samples and healthy donor buffy coats. Ficoll-Hypaque gradient centrifugation was used to isolate peripheral blood mononuclear cells. For the healthy controls, CD4+ cells were obtained from buffy coats by magnetic purification. Genomic DNA was extracted with the Gentra Puregene Cell and Tissue kit and quantified on a Qubit 2.0 fluorometer. The data are from a study of STAT5B mutations in CD4+ large granular lymphocyte leukemia (dated by TCRdb to 2022 to 2024). About the study as a whole: Among the healthy controls, the CDR3 'QG' motif was associated with a particular HLA allele. Flow cytometry on FACSCanto II or FACSVerse confirmed that purified fractions exceeded 95% purity among lymphocytes. The study compared the TCRbeta repertoires of patients with CD4+ T-cell large granular lymphocyte leukemia against the TCRbeta repertoires of healthy blood donors.

The research as a whole found: The data were not HLA-matched, and the higher clonality in CD4+ T-LGLL than in CD8+ T-LGLL could be due to the relatively small sample size. Main leukemic clonotypes were private to each patient, although over 20% of the main leukemic clonotypes were found at low frequency in the non-leukemic repertoires of other patients. TRBV06-family usage was enriched among the top patient clones (8/27) compared with healthy controls (2/35). Greater clonality appeared to be present in CD4-sorted patient repertoires than in healthy CD4+ repertoires, and the difference was retained after the putative leukemic clones were removed.

The immunoSEQ assay at survey resolution was used to sequence TCRbeta rearrangements from genomic DNA. As for the original processing: A lowest detectable productive clonotype frequency of 2.59 x 10-5 was observed in the TCR sequencing data. Only productive TCRbeta rearrangements, meaning sequences that were complete and in-frame, were kept for the analyses. Simpson clonality, calculated in the immunoSEQ Analyzer version 3.0, was used as the measure of sample clonality. Clones were categorized by frequency as very rare, small, medium, large (1-20%) or hyperexpanded (>20%). Generation probabilities were estimated with OLGA 1.2.3, V-gene circos plots were made with VDJtools, specificities were searched in VDJdb, and CDR3 motifs were identified with GLIPH. TCRdb stores this immuneACCESS table with in-frame sequences only. Part of the clones is absent; in the studies checked, under half of the shortfall reflects unresolved V genes, and no reason is known for the rest. V and J calls and clone size follow that table, whereas D and trimming were derived from the DNA. The sample table records about 25,000 clones; around two thirds of these occur just once. The biggest ten clones account for 7.5% to 10% of the sample.

In the germline V gene, CDR1 corresponds to MGHRA and CDR2 to YSYEKL. V drops 4 bases and J drops 5 bases, leaving 15 bases in between. The CDR3 numbers 15 residues from cysteine through phenylalanine. The only DNA kept is the CDR3, 45 bases in frame from the first base. The material sequenced was CD4+ T cells from blood buffy coats. Recombination linked TRBV4-1 to TRBJ2-1; the D gene is possibly TRBD2, with 5 bases matching. The clonotype comes from a human donor in good health. Here is the DNA: TGCGCCAGCAGCCGGGTGCGGGTGCAGAACAATGAGCAGTTCTTC. This codes for CASSRVRVQNNEQFF.